Listed below are T cell receptor beta chains from one sample, sequenced in a study of blood T cell repertoires in COVID-19. Clones were sequenced by immunoSEQ multiplex PCR, and TCRdb holds only the in-frame ones, with some missing. Of fewer than 90,000 clones in the sample, almost 85% were seen once. The sample was peripheral blood. All receptors derive from a middle-aged man with acute or convalescent COVID-19. The CDR3 runs from the conserved cysteine through the conserved F or W. The D gene is left open where the match is weak. Only part of the rows carry a size: once, few, many, or a class if the clone is expanded.

TRBJ2-1 | TRBV27 | 13 | NA | NA | TGTGCCAGCAGTTTATGGGGCGACAATGAGCAGTTCTTC | CASSLWGDNEQFF
TRBJ2-6 | TRBV25-1 | 17 | NA | NA | TGTGCCAGCAGTGAAATTGGCACGTCCTCTGGGGCCAACGTCCTGACTTTC | CASSEIGTSSGANVLTF
TRBJ2-3 | TRBV7-2 | 15 | NA | TRBD1 | TGTGCCAGCAGCTTAAGGGACAGGGGTGTAGATACGCAGTATTTT | CASSLRDRGVDTQYF
TRBJ1-1 | TRBV6-5 | 13 | NA | NA | TGTGCCAGCAGGGGGTTCGCGGGCACTGAAGCTTTCTTT | CASRGFAGTEAFF
TRBJ2-2 | TRBV29-1 | 14 | few | NA | TGCAGCGTTGGCCTGGCGGGGAGACCCGGGGAGCTGTTTTTT | CSVGLAGRPGELFF
TRBJ2-6 | TRBV6-4 | 17 | NA | TRBD1 | TGTGCCAGCACTCCGGGACAGGGGGAAACTGGGGCCAACGTCCTGACTTTC | CASTPGQGETGANVLTF
TRBJ1-5 | TRBV15 | 15 | NA | NA | TGTGCCACCAGCGTGGACAGTTATAGCAATCAGCCCCAGCATTTT | CATSVDSYSNQPQHF
TRBJ1-4 | TRBV6-2/TRBV6-3 | 15 | NA | TRBD1 | TGTGCCAGCAGCAAAGGGACAGACTATAATGAAAAACTGTTTTTT | CASSKGTDYNEKLFF
TRBJ2-7 | TRBV19 | 17 | NA | NA | TGTGCCAGTAGTATAGGCCCCCCTGAGACAGACCCCTACGAGCAGTACTTC | CASSIGPPETDPYEQYF
TRBJ2-7 | TRBV6-4 | 12 | NA | TRBD1 | TGTGCCAGCAGTGACTCGATTGGACAGGCGTACTTC | CASSDSIGQAYF
TRBJ2-4 | TRBV6-6 | 16 | NA | TRBD2 | TGTGCCAGCAGTTACCGACCCGGGGGGGGTGTAAACATTCAGTACTTC | CASSYRPGGGVNIQYF
TRBJ1-1 | TRBV12-3/TRBV12-4 | 13 | NA | NA | TGTGCCAGCGGGCGGGCCAGAGTTACTGAAGCTTTCTTT | CASGRARVTEAFF
TRBJ1-5 | TRBV3-1/TRBV3-2 | 17 | NA | TRBD1 | TGTGCCAGCAGCCAAGATTTAGGGACAGGGAGGAATCAGCCCCAGCATTTT | CASSQDLGTGRNQPQHF
TRBJ2-2 | TRBV15 | 14 | many | NA | TGTGCCACCAGCAGAGATGGTGAGGCCGGGGAGCTGTTTTTT | CATSRDGEAGELFF
TRBJ1-5 | TRBV6-5 | 14 | NA | NA | TGTGCCAGCAGCCCGACAGTAAGCAATCAGCCCCAGCATTTT | CASSPTVSNQPQHF
TRBJ1-4 | TRBV6-2/TRBV6-3 | 19 | NA | TRBD1 | TGTGCCAGCAGTTACGAGGACAGGGGGACCTCGGCGAGGAATGAAAAACTGTTTTTT | CASSYEDRGTSARNEKLFF
TRBJ1-2 | TRBV6-5 | 15 | NA | NA | TGTGCCAGCAGTTACTCGTCGGGAGGGCCCTATGGCTACACCTTC | CASSYSSGGPYGYTF
TRBJ2-1 | TRBV24-1 | 14 | few | TRBD1 | TGTGCCACCAGCGGGACAGATCCCTACAATGAGCAGTTCTTC | CATSGTDPYNEQFF
TRBJ1-4 | TRBV14 | 15 | NA | NA | TGTGCCAGCAGCCCGATCTCCCGGCAGGGTGAAAAACTGTTTTTT | CASSPISRQGEKLFF
TRBJ1-1 | TRBV30 | 12 | NA | TRBD1 | TGTGCCGGATTTGGACAGGGATATGAAGCTTTCTTT | CAGFGQGYEAFF
TRBJ1-1 | TRBV29-1 | 13 | NA | TRBD1 | TGCAGCGCTGGGACAGGTCAGAACACTGAAGCTTTCTTT | CSAGTGQNTEAFF
TRBJ1-1 | TRBV6-2/TRBV6-3 | 20 | NA | NA | TGTGCCAGCAGTTACATCGCAGGGAAGAGATCCAATTCGGTGAACACTGAAGCTTTCTTT | CASSYIAGKRSNSVNTEAFF
TRBJ1-2 | TRBV3-1/TRBV3-2 | 15 | NA | NA | TGTGCCAGCAGCGGCAGTTTGTGGGACTCGAGGGGCTACACCTTC | CASSGSLWDSRGYTF
TRBJ2-7 | TRBV5-6 | 13 | NA | NA | TGTGCCAGCAGCTTGGCTGGTAGCTACGAGCAGTACTTC | CASSLAGSYEQYF
TRBJ2-6 | TRBV5-6 | 18 | NA | TRBD1 | TGTGCCAGCAGTTCTACCGGGACAGGGAGGGCTGGGGCCAACGTCCTGACTTTC | CASSSTGTGRAGANVLTF
TRBJ1-6 | TRBV7-2 | 17 | NA | NA | TGTGCCAGCAGCTTAAGGTTTGGGGACACATTAAATTCACCCCTCCACTTT | CASSLRFGDTLNSPLHF
TRBJ1-2 | TRBV7-9 | 15 | NA | NA | TGTGCCAGCAGCTTAGGCGGTTACTCTAACTATGGCTACACCTTC | CASSLGGYSNYGYTF
TRBJ1-2 | TRBV6-5 | 12 | NA | NA | TGTGCCAGCAGTTTGGACAGCTATGGCTACACCTTC | CASSLDSYGYTF
TRBJ2-5 | TRBV7-8 | 13 | NA | TRBD2 | TGTGCCAGCAGGCCTAGCGGGCAAGAGACCCAGTACTTC | CASRPSGQETQYF
TRBJ2-7 | TRBV2 | 19 | NA | NA | TGTGCCAGCAGTGAATTTTTAGGTTGGTCCACAGCCCCTAACTACGAGCAGTACTTC | CASSEFLGWSTAPNYEQYF
TRBJ1-4 | TRBV7-9 | 14 | NA | NA | TGTGCCAGCAGCAACCCGGGGGAGGGGGAAAAACTGTTTTTT | CASSNPGEGEKLFF
TRBJ1-3 | TRBV4-3 | 16 | NA | NA | TGCGCCAGCAGCCAAGATCAGGGATTAGGTGGAAACACCATATATTTT | CASSQDQGLGGNTIYF
TRBJ2-5 | TRBV11-2 | 15 | NA | TRBD2 | TGTGCCAGCAGCTATAATCTAGCGGGAGCCGAGACCCAGTACTTC | CASSYNLAGAETQYF
TRBJ2-5 | TRBV11-1 | 15 | few | TRBD2 | TGTGCCAGCAGCGGTCGGGAGGAGTATGGGGAGACCCAGTACTTC | CASSGREEYGETQYF
TRBJ1-1 | TRBV20-1 | 11 | NA | NA | TGCAGTGTCGAGAGGGGGACTGAAGCTTTCTTT | CSVERGTEAFF
TRBJ1-1 | TRBV13 | 14 | NA | NA | TGTGCCAGCAGCGCCGCGGGGGCGAACACTGAAGCTTTCTTT | CASSAAGANTEAFF
TRBJ2-1 | TRBV7-9 | 8 | NA | NA | TGTGGAGTAAATGAGCAGTTCTTC | CGVNEQFF
TRBJ1-5 | TRBV6-5 | 14 | NA | NA | TGTGCCAGCAACCAGAGGACAGCCGATCAGCCCCAGCATTTT | CASNQRTADQPQHF
TRBJ1-5 | TRBV30 | 16 | NA | TRBD1 | TGTGCCTACCGAAGAAGCCAGGGGGCGGGCAATCAGCCCCAGCATTTT | CAYRRSQGAGNQPQHF
TRBJ1-4 | TRBV7-9 | 14 | few | TRBD1 | TGTGCCAGCAGCTTAGGACAGGGTGGTGAAAAACTGTTTTTT | CASSLGQGGEKLFF
TRBJ2-7 | TRBV6-1 | 14 | NA | NA | TGTGCCAGCAGTGACAGGGGATCAGACTACGAGCAGTACTTC | CASSDRGSDYEQYF
TRBJ1-6 | TRBV2 | 16 | NA | TRBD1 | TGTGCCAGCAGTGAAGAAGGGGACAGGAGGGGTTCACCCCTCCACTTT | CASSEEGDRRGSPLHF